These 29 T cell receptor beta chains were all obtained from the same sample, sequenced in a study of beta chain features in type 1 diabetes. Study-level points and caveats: TCRB CDR3s from Type 1 diabetes patients were moderately but significantly shorter in all four CD4+ subsets.

What was sequenced were expressed TCRB transcripts, since all of the isolated RNA had been reverse transcribed. Data came from immunoSEQ multiplex PCR; TCRdb stores just in-frame clones and leaves some out. The table includes a few hundred thousand clones, about 10% detected once. These TCRs are of unknown antigen specificity. The sequencing input was central memory CD4+ T cells from blood. These receptors all come from a young man with type 1 diabetes.

A remark on this clone: The same CDR3 is also encoded by other DNA sequences in this sample. V usage is TRBV6-1 and J usage is TRBJ1-2; 7 bases align to TRBD1. The V segment lost 4 bases and the J segment 5 bases; nucleotides outside the gene matches: 1. From germline, CDR1 is MNHNS and CDR2 SASEGT. This CDR3 contains 12 residues. The CDR3 bases are TGTGCCAGCAGTGGCAGGGGGTATGGCTACACCTTC. Translated: CASSGRGYGYTF.

The genes are TRBV30 and TRBJ2-7; D possibly corresponds to TRBD2 (6 bases). The V gene's germline CDR1 is GTSNPN and CDR2 SVGIG (reference sequence). The CDR3 length is 13 residues. The V end was cut by 1 base, the J end by 2 bases, with 9 bases between. CDR3 region: CAWSDGGPYEQYF. The CDR3, as DNA: TGTGCCTGGAGTGATGGAGGGCCCTACGAGCAGTACTTC.

The sample holds a few counts of this clone. This chain joins TRBV10-3 and TRBJ2-7; the D gene is possibly TRBD2 (6 bases). The germline V gene encodes CDR1 ENHRY and CDR2 SYGVKD. The CDR3 length is 9 residues. V dropped 6 bases and J dropped 9 bases, with 6 bases sitting between them. The CDR3 here is CAIRGGQYF. DNA for the CDR3: TGTGCCATCAGGGGGGGGCAGTACTTC.

This clone appeared a few times. The chain employs TRBV28 and TRBJ2-2; D uncertain. The length of the CDR3 is 15 residues. The V end was cut by 3 bases, the J end by 2 bases, with 10 bases between. Germline values: CDR1 MDHEN, CDR2 SYDVKM. The CDR3 here is CASSFYGSNTGELFF. CDR3 coding DNA: TGTGCCAGCAGTTTTTACGGAAGTAACACCGGGGAGCTGTTTTTT. The whole variable domain, remainder taken from reference TRBV28 and TRBJ2-2, is DVKVTQSSRYLVKRTGEKVFLECVQDMDHENMFWYRQDPGLGLRLIYFSYDVKMKEKGDIPEGYSVSREKKERFSLILESASTNQTSMYLCASSFYGSNTGELFFGEGSRLTVL.

The rearrangement uses TRBV7-9 and TRBJ2-5, with D tentatively TRBD1 (5 bases). The V and J ends lost 1 base and 2 bases respectively, with 8 bases between them. The V gene's germline CDR1 is SEHNR and CDR2 FQNEAQ (reference sequence). The CDR3 runs 14 residues. DNA of the CDR3: TGTGCCAGCAGCTTAGACCAGGGTCAAGAGACCCAGTACTTC. It codes for CASSLDQGQETQYF.

The sample holds a few counts of this clone. This chain uses TRBV28 with TRBJ2-2, with D hard to call. Trimming took off 3 bases at V and 7 bases at J, with 6 bases between the two ends. The CDR3 extends over 12 amino acids. Germline CDR1 is MDHEN and CDR2 is SYDVKM. The CDR3 DNA reads as TGTGCCAGCAGTTTCGTAGTCGGGGAGCTGTTTTTT. Amino acids: CASSFVVGELFF.

Many counts were recorded for this clone. This sequence joins TRBV15 and TRBJ2-1; 10 positions agree with TRBD2. Germline CDR1 and CDR2: LNHNV and YYDKDF (reference sequence). J was trimmed by 6 bases and V by 0 bases; bases with no gene match: 5. CDR3 length: 16 residues. CDR3 amino acids: CATSRDHSGRSNEQFF. In nucleotides, the CDR3 is TGTGCCACCAGCAGAGATCATAGCGGGAGGAGCAATGAGCAGTTCTTC.

This clone was picked up a small number of times. This chain connects TRBV6-5 to TRBJ1-2; the match to TRBD1 covers 8 bases. V shed 1 base and J 8 bases; nucleotides not matched to a gene: 6. Germline V gene data show CDR1 as MNHEY and CDR2 as SVGAGI. The CDR3 runs to 14 residues. This CDR3 is CASSYFRTGSGYTF. For the CDR3, the DNA is TGTGCCAGCAGTTACTTCCGGACAGGGAGCGGCTACACCTTC.

The chain has TRBV4-2 and TRBJ2-2; 7 positions agree with TRBD2. The CDR3 is 16 residues long. Unmatched junction bases numbered 7, after V lost 3 bases and J lost 3 bases. CDR1 and CDR2 (germline): LGHNA, YNFKEQ. CDR3 residues: CASSQVRGSHTGELFF. The CDR3 nucleotides are TGTGCCAGCAGCCAGGTACGCGGGAGTCACACCGGGGAGCTGTTTTTT.

In regard to this clone: The same CDR3 is also encoded by other DNA sequences in this sample. The V and J genes are TRBV6-5 and TRBJ1-2; 9 bases align to TRBD1. The J segment lost 6 bases and the V segment lost 6 bases, leaving 5 bases of the junction unmatched. CDR1 is MNHEY and CDR2 is SVGAGI in the germline V gene. The CDR3 is 13 amino acids. Here the CDR3 DNA reads TGTGCCAGCAGCCCCCGGGACAGGGATGGCTACACCTTC. Translation: CASSPRDRDGYTF.

This clone was seen repeatedly, ten times or more. This chain connects TRBV18 to TRBJ2-7, with 12 bases aligning to TRBD2. Germline-derived CDR1 and CDR2 are KGHSH and LQKENI. CDR3 size: 14 residues. Trimming cost V 3 bases and J 3 bases; bases outside gene matches: 0. CDR3 DNA sequence: TGTGCCAGCTCACCGGGACTAGCGGGCTACGAGCAGTACTTC. Translation gives CASSPGLAGYEQYF.

This sequence joins TRBV7-2 and TRBJ2-2, with D perhaps TRBD2 (6 bases). The CDR3 runs 16 residues. From germline, CDR1 is SGHTA and CDR2 FQGNSA. Trimming left V 0 bases short and J 4 bases short, with 12 bases between. CDR3: CASSLARGTFTGELFF. The CDR3 bases are TGTGCCAGCAGCTTAGCTCGTGGGACTTTCACCGGGGAGCTGTTTTTT.

The rearrangement joins TRBV6-7 to TRBJ1-1; 9 nucleotides align to TRBD1. TRBV6-7 is an open reading frame, and its role is uncertain. After removal of 7 bases from V and 3 bases from J, the junction contained 6 bases not matched to a gene. The CDR3 has 14 amino acids. The CDR3 sequence is CASKIRDRDTEAFF. CDR3 nucleotide sequence: TGTGCCAGCAAAATCCGGGACAGGGACACTGAAGCTTTCTTT.

V gene TRBV10-3 combines with J gene TRBJ1-4; TRBD1 matches 8 bases. The CDR3 extends over 14 amino acids. The trim removed 8 bases at V and 5 bases at J, leaving 7 bases unmatched. Per the germline V gene, CDR1 is ENHRY and CDR2 is SYGVKD. This chain's CDR3 is CAIGSGTGNEKLFF. CDR3 nucleotide sequence: TGTGCCATCGGGAGCGGGACAGGCAATGAAAAACTGTTTTTT.

Concerning this clone itself: A read error may be the cause here, since a much bigger clone is one base away. Within the sample, other DNA sequences also encode this same CDR3. The chain is built from TRBV4-1 and TRBJ2-1; D ambiguous. The CDR3 is made up of 13 amino acids. Trimming took 2 bases from V and 8 from J, leaving 10 bases between them. Germline V gene lookup returns CDR1 MGHRA and CDR2 YSYEKL. The CDR3 here is CASSQSLMDEQFF. In nucleotides, the CDR3 is TGCGCCAGCAGCCAAAGTCTGATGGATGAGCAGTTCTTC.

The rearrangement links TRBV5-1 to TRBJ1-1; no firm D call. V was shortened by 2 bases and J by 1 base, with 9 bases between the two germline ends. This CDR3 has 14 amino acids. The germline CDR1 and CDR2 sequences are SGHRS and YFSETQ. As DNA, the CDR3 is TGCGCCAGCAGCTTCCAACAAGAGAACACTGAAGCTTTCTTT. Protein: CASSFQQENTEAFF.

This chain links TRBV27 with TRBJ2-5; 10 bases align to TRBD1. The last part of the DNA fits TRBJ2-7 better; the J call may be wrong. The CDR3 totals 14 residues. CDR1 MNHEY and CDR2 SMNVEV come from the germline V gene (reference sequence). The CDR3 region has the DNA TGTGCCAGCAGGACCGGGACAGGGGCCCTCGAGCAGTACTTC. It yields the protein CASRTGTGALEQYF.

There are many counts of this clone. The V and J genes are TRBV9 and TRBJ2-7; no definite D call. The V gene's germline CDR1 is SGDLS and CDR2 YYNGEE. CDR3 length: 15 amino acids. Deletions cut 2 bases from V and 0 bases from J, with 12 bases between. As DNA, the CDR3 is TGTGCCAGCAGCGTTCTGCCTAGGAGCTCCTACGAGCAGTACTTC. It codes for CASSVLPRSSYEQYF.

This clone was seen a few times. J is TRBJ2-2 and V is TRBV7-9; possible D gene TRBD2, 6 bases. Germline values: CDR1 SEHNR, CDR2 FQNEAQ (reference sequence). This CDR3 is built from 12 residues. Deletions cut 7 bases from V and 8 bases from J, with 11 bases between. The CDR3 sequence: CASTRETGELFF. The CDR3 DNA follows: TGTGCCAGCACACGGGAGACTGGGGAGCTGTTTTTT.

This chain links TRBV5-4 with TRBJ2-3; 13 bases line up with TRBD2. CDR3 length equals 16 residues. Germline CDR1 is SGHNT and CDR2 is YYREEE (reference sequence). J lost 6 bases, V lost 4 bases, and 8 bases had no gene match. CDR3 sequence: CASSKGLAGETDTQYF. CDR3 coding DNA: TGTGCCAGCAGCAAAGGACTAGCGGGAGAAACGGATACGCAGTATTTT.

This clone was observed a handful of times. The rearrangement links TRBV27 to TRBJ1-1, with D perhaps TRBD1 (6 bases). This CDR3 comprises 13 residues. V was clipped by 5 bases and J by 6 bases, with 13 bases between them. Per germline, CDR1 MNHEY and CDR2 SMNVEV (reference sequence). CDR3: CASSRTALAEAFF. The CDR3 DNA reads as TGTGCCAGCAGTAGGACAGCTCTAGCTGAAGCTTTCTTT.

This clone was seen more than once but under ten times. V usage is TRBV9 and J usage is TRBJ2-1; 10 nucleotides match TRBD2. The CDR3 is 16 amino acids. The trim removed 3 bases at V and 7 bases at J, leaving 10 bases unmatched. Germline CDR1 reads SGDLS; CDR2 reads YYNGEE. CDR3 sequence (DNA): TGTGCCAGCAGCGGAACTAGCGGGGAGGGTTGGAATGAGCAGTTCTTC. This sequence encodes CASSGTSGEGWNEQFF.

This clone showed up just a few times. V is TRBV28 and J is TRBJ2-3, with TRBD1 matching over 10 bases. CDR3 length: 16 amino acids. Germline-derived CDR1 and CDR2 are MDHEN and SYDVKM. Germline trimming cut 4 bases from V and 2 bases from J; bases unmatched to any gene: 6. The CDR3 DNA reads TGTGCCAGCAGTTCTCCCGGGACAGGGGACACAGATACGCAGTATTTT. This encodes CASSSPGTGDTDTQYF.

The chain combines TRBV7-9 with TRBJ2-2; 7 bases match TRBD2. Germline assignment: CDR1 SEHNR and CDR2 FQNEAQ (reference sequence). The CDR3 sequence is 15 residues long. Losses at the gene ends were 5 bases for V and 7 bases for J; bases not matched to a gene: 10. Here the CDR3 DNA reads TGTGCCAGCAGCCAGGGCGGGGGAAGTGGCGGGGAGCTGTTTTTT. This codes for CASSQGGGSGGELFF.

This clone turned up a few times. CDR3 sequence (DNA): TGTGCCAGCAGTGGTTCGTGGGGTAGCACAGATACGCAGTATTTT. This gives the protein CASSGSWGSTDTQYF. The genes are TRBV6-1 and TRBJ2-3; unclear D gene. Trimming pared 4 bases from V and 0 bases from J, leaving 11 bases between. This CDR3 has 15 amino acids. Germline V gene sequence: CDR1 MNHNS, CDR2 SASEGT.

Note on this clone: Other nucleotide sequences in the sample specify the same CDR3. This chain joins TRBV7-3 and TRBJ2-5; D not certain. Germline lookup yields CDR1 SGHTA and CDR2 FQGTGA. This CDR3 contains 12 residues. V dropped 1 base and J dropped 5 bases, with 5 bases sitting between them. CDR3 sequence (DNA): TGTGCCAGCAGCTTAAGTGGCGAGACCCAGTACTTC. This gives the protein CASSLSGETQYF.

The chain has TRBV5-1 and TRBJ2-5; 9 bases agree with TRBD2. CDR3 size: 13 residues. Germline trimming cut 4 bases from V and 5 bases from J; bases unmatched to any gene: 3. The germline V gene has CDR1 SGHRS and CDR2 YFSETQ. CDR3 amino acids: CASSTGTSETQYF. As DNA, the CDR3 is TGCGCCAGCAGCACCGGGACTAGCGAGACCCAGTACTTC. Full variable domain (outside the CDR3, taken from reference TRBV5-1 and TRBJ2-5): KAGVTQTPRYLIKTRGQQVTLSCSPISGHRSVSWYQQTPGQGLQFLFEYFSETQRNKGNFPGRFSGRQFSNSRSEMNVSTLELGDSALYLCASSTGTSETQYFGPGTRLLVL.

The CDR3: CASSLSPRGPDTQYF. CDR3 sequence (DNA): TGTGCCAGCAGCTTGAGTCCCAGGGGGCCAGATACGCAGTATTTT. This sequence joins TRBV7-2 and TRBJ2-3; 8 positions agree with TRBD1. CDR1 is SGHTA, CDR2 FQGNSA, per germline. This CDR3 is built from 15 residues. V lost 3 bases and J lost 4; bases outside the gene matches: 6.

In this sample, this clone turned up a few times. For the CDR3, the DNA is TGTGCCAGCAGCTTAGACCGTCACACAGATACGCAGTATTTT. Translating it yields CASSLDRHTDTQYF. V usage is TRBV11-3 and J usage is TRBJ2-3; D is unresolved. Germline CDR1 is SGHNT and CDR2 is YENEEA. The CDR3 runs 14 residues. Trimming removed 0 bases from V and 2 bases from J, with 6 bases in between.